A selection of T cell receptor beta chains follows, all from one sample in a study of Graves' ophthalmopathy and Graves' hyperthyroidism. TCRdb independently ran MiXCR on the multiplex PCR reads; one entry per CDR3 protein. This table has about 400,000 distinct CDR3 sequences, roughly 14% appearing once. The sample taken for sequencing was peripheral blood. All receptors derive from a woman between 18 and 30 years old with stable Graves' hyperthyroidism. CDR3s include the opening cysteine and the closing phenylalanine or tryptophan. Fields, in order: D gene, J gene, clone size, V gene, CDR3 protein, CDR3 DNA. A D gene is named only where the DNA matches it firmly. Rows may omit the clone size; those that give it use once, few, many or a size class.

D: TRBD2; J: TRBJ2-7; size: many; V: TRBV19; CDR3: CASSISGDSYEQYF; DNA: TGTGCCAGTAGTATAAGCGGGGACTCCTACGAGCAGTACTTC
D: TRBD2; J: TRBJ2-2; size: NA; V: TRBV29-1; CDR3: CSVVGRGANTGELFF; DNA: TGCAGCGTTGTCGGGCGGGGGGCGAACACCGGGGAGCTGTTTTTT
D: TRBD1; J: TRBJ1-2; size: NA; V: TRBV24-1; CDR3: CATSASGTGNWYTF; DNA: TGCGCCACCAGTGCGTCCGGGACAGGGAACTGGTACACCTTC
D: TRBD1; J: TRBJ1-2; size: many; V: TRBV7-3; CDR3: CASSFNDRDYGYTF; DNA: TGTGCCAGCAGCTTTAACGACAGGGACTATGGCTACACCTTC
D: NA; J: TRBJ2-7; size: NA; V: TRBV11-1; CDR3: CASRLGGYAGNYEQYF; DNA: TGTGCCAGCAGACTAGGAGGTTATGCGGGAAATTACGAGCAGTACTTC
D: NA; J: TRBJ2-7; size: few; V: TRBV20-1; CDR3: CSARDPSTYEQYF; DNA: TGCAGTGCTAGAGACCCCTCAACTTACGAGCAGTACTTC
D: NA; J: TRBJ1-1; size: hyperexpanded; V: TRBV7-9; CDR3: CASSLDAGDAFF; DNA: TGTGCCAGCAGCTTAGATGCAGGGGATGCTTTCTTT
D: TRBD1; J: TRBJ2-7; size: many; V: TRBV5-1; CDR3: CASSLTGTGSSYEQYF; DNA: TGCGCCAGCAGCTTGACCGGGACAGGAAGCTCCTACGAGCAGTACTTC
D: NA; J: TRBJ1-2; size: many; V: TRBV6-5; CDR3: CASSYTTVNYGYTF; DNA: TGTGCCAGCAGTTACACGACAGTTAACTATGGCTACACCTTC
D: TRBD1; J: TRBJ1-5; size: many; V: TRBV24-1; CDR3: CATSDVRQGGDQPQHF; DNA: TGTGCCACCAGTGATGTACGACAGGGAGGCGATCAGCCCCAGCATTTT
D: NA; J: TRBJ2-7; size: many; V: TRBV28; CDR3: CASAGAYEQYF; DNA: TGTGCCAGCGCAGGGGCCTACGAGCAGTACTTC
D: TRBD2; J: TRBJ2-7; size: few; V: TRBV5-1; CDR3: CASSPDASGGYEQYF; DNA: TGCGCCAGCAGCCCAGATGCTAGCGGGGGTTACGAGCAGTACTTC
D: NA; J: TRBJ2-4; size: NA; V: TRBV4-1; CDR3: CASSQGIRSNIQYF; DNA: TGCGCCAGCAGCCAAGGAATCCGGTCGAACATTCAGTACTTC
D: NA; J: TRBJ1-1; size: many; V: TRBV7-9; CDR3: CASSKAGVSTEAFF; DNA: TGTGCCAGCAGCAAGGCAGGGGTTTCGACTGAAGCTTTCTTT
D: TRBD2; J: TRBJ2-5; size: many; V: TRBV12-3/TRBV12-4; CDR3: CASRRGLAGTQETQYF; DNA: TGTGCCAGCAGACGCGGACTAGCGGGGACCCAAGAGACCCAGTACTTC
D: NA; J: TRBJ1-1; size: NA; V: TRBV12-3/TRBV12-4; CDR3: CASTLRGGDTEAFF; DNA: TGTGCCAGCACCCTGAGGGGGGGGGACACTGAAGCTTTCTTT
D: NA; J: TRBJ1-2; size: many; V: TRBV7-2; CDR3: CASSLEVTLYGYTF; DNA: TGTGCCAGCAGCTTAGAAGTAACGCTCTATGGCTACACCTTC
D: NA; J: TRBJ1-6; size: NA; V: TRBV6-1; CDR3: CASREELSSYNSPLHF; DNA: TGTGCCAGCAGGGAGGAGTTGAGCTCCTATAATTCACCCCTCCACTTT
D: NA; J: TRBJ1-6; size: many; V: TRBV3-1; CDR3: CASSPGTDVYNSPLHF; DNA: TGTGCCAGCAGCCCCGGGACTGATGTTTATAATTCACCCCTCCACTTT
D: TRBD1; J: TRBJ2-5; size: NA; V: TRBV7-8; CDR3: CACVGQGVGETQYF; DNA: TGTGCCTGCGTCGGGCAGGGGGTTGGGGAGACCCAGTACTTC
D: TRBD1; J: TRBJ2-7; size: many; V: TRBV7-2; CDR3: CASSSTRTGGYEQYF; DNA: TGTGCCAGCAGCTCCACTCGGACAGGGGGCTACGAGCAGTACTTC
D: NA; J: TRBJ1-2; size: many; V: TRBV3-1; CDR3: CASSHRELGDDGYTF; DNA: TGTGCCAGCAGCCACCGGGAATTAGGGGACGATGGCTACACCTTC
D: TRBD2; J: TRBJ2-2; size: NA; V: TRBV27; CDR3: CASSLIAGGSTGELFF; DNA: TGTGCCAGCAGTTTAATAGCGGGGGGTAGCACCGGGGAGCTGTTTTTT
D: TRBD1; J: TRBJ2-5; size: many; V: TRBV13; CDR3: CASSPVDRGIETQYF; DNA: TGTGCCAGCAGCCCTGTGGACAGGGGGATAGAGACCCAGTACTTC
D: NA; J: TRBJ2-6; size: NA; V: TRBV7-3; CDR3: CASSLEGRGANVLTF; DNA: TGTGCCAGCAGCTTGGAGGGTAGAGGGGCCAACGTCCTGACTTTC
D: TRBD2; J: TRBJ2-5; size: NA; V: TRBV3-1; CDR3: CASSLRTSGGAFETQYF; DNA: TGTGCCAGCAGCCTCCGGACTAGCGGGGGGGCCTTTGAGACCCAGTACTTC
D: TRBD2; J: TRBJ2-7; size: many; V: TRBV12-3/TRBV12-4; CDR3: CASSLGAGGPYEQYF; DNA: TGTGCCAGCAGTTTAGGTGCGGGGGGCCCCTACGAGCAGTACTTC
D: NA; J: TRBJ1-5; size: many; V: TRBV6-1; CDR3: CASSERHQPQHF; DNA: TGTGCCAGCAGTGAAAGGCATCAGCCCCAGCATTTT
D: NA; J: TRBJ2-4; size: many; V: TRBV6-2/TRBV6-3; CDR3: CASSASGAKNIKYF; DNA: TGTGCCAGCAGCGCGTCGGGGGCCAAAAACATTAAGTACTTC
D: NA; J: TRBJ1-3; size: many; V: TRBV28; CDR3: CASRFHSGNTIYF; DNA: TGTGCCAGCAGATTCCACTCTGGAAACACCATATATTTT
D: NA; J: TRBJ1-2; size: many; V: TRBV24-1; CDR3: CATSDFGGGYTF; DNA: TGTGCCACCAGTGATTTTGGGGGTGGCTACACCTTC
D: NA; J: TRBJ1-3; size: NA; V: TRBV5-1; CDR3: CASSFDSSAGNTIYF; DNA: TGCGCCAGCAGCTTCGACAGTTCTGCTGGAAACACCATATATTTT
D: NA; J: TRBJ1-2; size: once; V: TRBV9; CDR3: CASSAFQSAAGYTF; DNA: TGTGCCAGCAGCGCCTTTCAGAGCGCGGCTGGCTACACCTTC
D: NA; J: TRBJ2-2; size: few; V: TRBV11-2; CDR3: CASSTHRVPNTGELFF; DNA: TGTGCCAGCAGCACTCACAGGGTACCGAACACCGGGGAGCTGTTTTTT
D: NA; J: TRBJ2-2; size: many; V: TRBV6-5; CDR3: CASSYSRVMPGELFF; DNA: TGTGCCAGCAGTTACTCGAGGGTGATGCCCGGGGAGCTGTTTTTT
D: NA; J: TRBJ1-1; size: many; V: TRBV19; CDR3: CASSRGRDRQATTRNTEAFF; DNA: TGTGCCAGTAGTCGTGGACGAGACAGACAGGCTACCACGAGAAACACTGAAGCTTTCTTT
D: NA; J: TRBJ2-7; size: few; V: TRBV11-2; CDR3: CASSPPGTAFLYEQYF; DNA: TGTGCCAGCAGCCCACCCGGGACTGCCTTCCTCTACGAGCAGTACTTC
D: NA; J: TRBJ2-6; size: NA; V: TRBV12-3/TRBV12-4; CDR3: CASSPVLAGANVLTF; DNA: TGTGCCAGCAGTCCCGTTCTGGCTGGGGCCAACGTCCTGACTTTC
D: NA; J: TRBJ2-2; size: few; V: TRBV11-1; CDR3: CASSVRSPTPSAGTGELFF; DNA: TGTGCCAGCAGCGTCAGGTCCCCCACACCTAGCGCAGGGACCGGGGAGCTGTTTTTT
D: NA; J: TRBJ1-6; size: few; V: TRBV7-2; CDR3: CASVLGPSYNSPLHF; DNA: TGTGCCAGCGTCCTCGGGCCCTCCTATAATTCACCCCTCCACTTT
D: NA; J: TRBJ1-3; size: NA; V: TRBV10-2; CDR3: CAGSSGSGNTIYF; DNA: TGCGCCGGCTCGTCGGGGTCTGGAAACACCATATATTTT
D: NA; J: TRBJ2-7; size: many; V: TRBV11-1; CDR3: CASSHRDFSYEQYF; DNA: TGTGCCAGCAGCCATCGGGACTTCTCCTACGAGCAGTACTTC